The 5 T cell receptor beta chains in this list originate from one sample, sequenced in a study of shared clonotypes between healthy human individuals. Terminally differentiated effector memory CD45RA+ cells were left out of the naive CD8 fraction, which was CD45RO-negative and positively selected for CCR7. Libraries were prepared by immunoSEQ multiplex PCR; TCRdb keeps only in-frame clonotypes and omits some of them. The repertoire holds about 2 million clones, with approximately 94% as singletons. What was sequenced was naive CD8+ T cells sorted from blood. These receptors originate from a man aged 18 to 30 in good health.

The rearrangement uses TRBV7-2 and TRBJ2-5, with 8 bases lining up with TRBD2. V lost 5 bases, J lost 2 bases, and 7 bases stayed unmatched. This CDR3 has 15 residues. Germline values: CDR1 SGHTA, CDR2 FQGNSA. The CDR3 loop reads CASSPGTSWQETQYF. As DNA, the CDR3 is TGTGCCAGCAGCCCGGGGACTAGTTGGCAAGAGACCCAGTACTTC. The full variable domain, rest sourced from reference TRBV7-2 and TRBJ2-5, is GAGVSQSPSNKVTEKGKDVELRCDPISGHTALYWYRQSLGQGLEFLIYFQGNSAPDKSGLPSDRFSAERTGGSVSTLTIQRTQQEDSAVYLCASSPGTSWQETQYFGPGTRLLVL.

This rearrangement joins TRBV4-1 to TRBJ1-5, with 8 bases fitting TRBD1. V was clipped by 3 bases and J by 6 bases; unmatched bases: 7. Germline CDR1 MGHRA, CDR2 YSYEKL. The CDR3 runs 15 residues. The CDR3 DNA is TGCGCCAGCAGCCAGGATACAGGGGGTGGTCAGCCCCAGCATTTT. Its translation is CASSQDTGGGQPQHF.

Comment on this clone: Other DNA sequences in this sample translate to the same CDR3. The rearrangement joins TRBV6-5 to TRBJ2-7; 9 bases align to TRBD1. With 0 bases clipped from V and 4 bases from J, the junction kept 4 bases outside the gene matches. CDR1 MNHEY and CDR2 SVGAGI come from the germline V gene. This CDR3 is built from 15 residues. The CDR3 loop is CASSYSGQGGYEQYF. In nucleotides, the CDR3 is TGTGCCAGCAGTTACTCGGGACAGGGTGGATACGAGCAGTACTTC.

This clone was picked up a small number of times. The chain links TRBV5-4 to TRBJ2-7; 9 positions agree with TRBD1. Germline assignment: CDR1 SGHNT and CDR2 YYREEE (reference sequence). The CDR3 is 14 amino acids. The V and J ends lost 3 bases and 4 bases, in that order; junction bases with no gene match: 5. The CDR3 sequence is CASSWDRAGYEQYF. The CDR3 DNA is TGTGCCAGCAGCTGGGACAGGGCAGGATACGAGCAGTACTTC.

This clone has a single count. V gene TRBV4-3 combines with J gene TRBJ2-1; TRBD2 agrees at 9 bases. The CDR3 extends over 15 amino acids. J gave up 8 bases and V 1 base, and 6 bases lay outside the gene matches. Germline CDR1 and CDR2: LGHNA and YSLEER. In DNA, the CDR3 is TGCGCCAGCAGCCAAGTTTGGCGGGAGGGCGATGAGCAGTTCTTC. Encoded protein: CASSQVWREGDEQFF.